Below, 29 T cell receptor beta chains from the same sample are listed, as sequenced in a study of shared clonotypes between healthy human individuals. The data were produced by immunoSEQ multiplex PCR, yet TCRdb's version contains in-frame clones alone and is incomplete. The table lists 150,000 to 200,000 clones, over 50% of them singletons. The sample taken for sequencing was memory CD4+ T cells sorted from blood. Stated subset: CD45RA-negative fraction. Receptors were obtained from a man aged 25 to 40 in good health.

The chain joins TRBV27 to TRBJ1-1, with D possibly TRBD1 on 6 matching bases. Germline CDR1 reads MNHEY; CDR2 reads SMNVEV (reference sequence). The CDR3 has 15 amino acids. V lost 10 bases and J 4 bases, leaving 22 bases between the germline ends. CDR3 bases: TGTGCCACGAACGGGGGGGGCGCGTACGGCACTGAAGCTTTCTTT. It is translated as CATNGGGAYGTEAFF.

This chain's CDR3 is CASSPPKQGPASYEQYF. The CDR3 region has the DNA TGTGCCAGCAGCCCCCCAAAACAGGGACCCGCCTCCTACGAGCAGTACTTC. The chain couples TRBV14 to TRBJ2-7; D may be TRBD1 (6 bases). V gave up 4 bases and J gave up 0 bases, with 19 bases separating them. The CDR3 sequence is 17 residues long. The germline CDR1 and CDR2 sequences are SGHDN and FVKESK.

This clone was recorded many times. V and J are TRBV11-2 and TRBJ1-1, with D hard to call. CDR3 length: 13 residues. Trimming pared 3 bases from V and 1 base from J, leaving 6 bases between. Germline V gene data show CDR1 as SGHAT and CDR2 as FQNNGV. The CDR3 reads CASSFNGNTEAFF. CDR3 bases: TGTGCCAGCAGCTTTAACGGGAACACTGAAGCTTTCTTT.

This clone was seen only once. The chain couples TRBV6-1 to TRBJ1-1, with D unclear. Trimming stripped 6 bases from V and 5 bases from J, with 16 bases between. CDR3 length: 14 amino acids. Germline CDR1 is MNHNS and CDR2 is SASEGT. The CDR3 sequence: CASRSGTVGTEAFF. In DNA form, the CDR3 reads TGTGCCAGCAGGAGTGGAACAGTTGGGACTGAAGCTTTCTTT.

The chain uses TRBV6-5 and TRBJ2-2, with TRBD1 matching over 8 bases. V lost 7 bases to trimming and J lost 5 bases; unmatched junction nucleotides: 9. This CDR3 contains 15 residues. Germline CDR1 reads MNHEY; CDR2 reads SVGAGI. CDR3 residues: CASKTGQGETGELFF. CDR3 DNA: TGTGCCAGCAAAACCGGACAGGGTGAGACCGGGGAGCTGTTTTTT.

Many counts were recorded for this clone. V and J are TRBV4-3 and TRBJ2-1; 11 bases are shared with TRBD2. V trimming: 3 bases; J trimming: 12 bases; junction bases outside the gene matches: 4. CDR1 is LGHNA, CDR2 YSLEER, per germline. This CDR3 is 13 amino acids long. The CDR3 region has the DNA TGCGCCAGCAGCCAGACAGGACTAGCGGGGCAGTTCTTC. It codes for CASSQTGLAGQFF.

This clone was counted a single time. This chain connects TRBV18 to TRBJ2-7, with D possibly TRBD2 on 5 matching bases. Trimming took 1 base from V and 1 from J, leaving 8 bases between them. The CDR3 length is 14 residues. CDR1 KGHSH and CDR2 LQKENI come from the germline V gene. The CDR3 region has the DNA TGTGCCAGCTCACCACTAGCGAGGTCCTACGAGCAGTACTTC. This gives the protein CASSPLARSYEQYF.

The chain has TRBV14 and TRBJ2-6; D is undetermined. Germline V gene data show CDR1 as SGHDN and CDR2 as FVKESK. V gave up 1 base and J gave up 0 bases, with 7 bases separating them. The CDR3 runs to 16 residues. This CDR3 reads CASSQGRASGANVLTF. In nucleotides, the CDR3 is TGTGCCAGCAGCCAAGGTAGGGCCTCTGGGGCCAACGTCCTGACTTTC.

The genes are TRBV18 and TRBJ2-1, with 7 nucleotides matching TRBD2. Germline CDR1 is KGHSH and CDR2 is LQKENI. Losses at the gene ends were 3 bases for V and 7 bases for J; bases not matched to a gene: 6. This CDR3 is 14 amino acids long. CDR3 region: CASSPLVAGNEQFF. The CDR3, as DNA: TGTGCCAGCTCACCGTTAGTAGCGGGTAATGAGCAGTTCTTC.

As DNA, the CDR3 is TGTGCCAGCAGCTTTGGGGGGACTAACTACGAGCAGTACTTC. This sequence encodes CASSFGGTNYEQYF. The chain links TRBV11-2 to TRBJ2-7; 7 positions agree with TRBD2. The V gene's germline CDR1 is SGHAT and CDR2 FQNNGV. CDR3 length equals 14 residues. The V segment lost 3 bases and the J segment 3 bases; nucleotides outside the gene matches: 5.

CDR3 DNA sequence: TGTGCCAGCAGTTCCGGGCTCCTAGCGGGCGGCTACACCTTC. Amino acid sequence: CASSSGLLAGGYTF. The rearrangement joins TRBV27 to TRBJ1-2; D is undetermined. The germline V gene has CDR1 MNHEY and CDR2 SMNVEV (reference sequence). The CDR3 spans 14 residues. Trimming shortened V by 4 bases and J by 8 bases, and 17 bases separated the two germline ends.

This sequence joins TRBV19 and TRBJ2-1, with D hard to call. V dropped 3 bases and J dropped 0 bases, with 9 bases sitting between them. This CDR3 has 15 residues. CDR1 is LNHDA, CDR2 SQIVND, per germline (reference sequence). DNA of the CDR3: TGTGCCAGTAGTATGAGCAGGAGCTCCTACAATGAGCAGTTCTTC. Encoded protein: CASSMSRSSYNEQFF.

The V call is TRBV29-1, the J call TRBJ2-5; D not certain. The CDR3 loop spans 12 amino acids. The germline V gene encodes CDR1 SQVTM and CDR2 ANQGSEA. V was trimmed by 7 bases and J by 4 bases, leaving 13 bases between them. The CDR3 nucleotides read TGCAGCGCACCCGGGTTAGGAGAGACCCAGTACTTC. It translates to CSAPGLGETQYF.

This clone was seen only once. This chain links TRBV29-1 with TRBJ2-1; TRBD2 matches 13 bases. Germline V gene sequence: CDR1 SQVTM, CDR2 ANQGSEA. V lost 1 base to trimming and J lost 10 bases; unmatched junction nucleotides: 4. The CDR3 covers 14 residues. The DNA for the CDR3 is TGCAGCGTTGAAGGGACTAGCGGGAGCTGGGAGCAGTTCTTC. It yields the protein CSVEGTSGSWEQFF.

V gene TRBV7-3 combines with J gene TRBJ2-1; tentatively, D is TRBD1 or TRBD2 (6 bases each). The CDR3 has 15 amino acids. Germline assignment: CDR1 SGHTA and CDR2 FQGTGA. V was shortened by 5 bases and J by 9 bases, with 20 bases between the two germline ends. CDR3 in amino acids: CASSPQKVGGGEQFF. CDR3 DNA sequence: TGTGCCAGCAGCCCCCAAAAGGTAGGGGGAGGTGAGCAGTTCTTC.

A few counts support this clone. DNA of the CDR3: TGTGCCTGGAGTTCCTCAAGTGGCCCTTTTACGCAGTATTTT. Protein: CAWSSSSGPFTQYF. The V and J genes are TRBV30 and TRBJ2-3; no definite D call. The CDR3 covers 14 residues. The V and J ends lost 2 bases and 8 bases respectively, with 17 bases between them. Germline CDR1 reads GTSNPN; CDR2 reads SVGIG (reference sequence).

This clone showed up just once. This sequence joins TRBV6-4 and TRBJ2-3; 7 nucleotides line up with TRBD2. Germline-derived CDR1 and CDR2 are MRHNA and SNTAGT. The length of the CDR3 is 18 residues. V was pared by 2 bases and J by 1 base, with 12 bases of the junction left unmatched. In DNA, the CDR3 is TGTGCCAGCAGTGACGGAACGGGAGGTTTATTCGGCACAGATACGCAGTATTTT. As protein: CASSDGTGGLFGTDTQYF.

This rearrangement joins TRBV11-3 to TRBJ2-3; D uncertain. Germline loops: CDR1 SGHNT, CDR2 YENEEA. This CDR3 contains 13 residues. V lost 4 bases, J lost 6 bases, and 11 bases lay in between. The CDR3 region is CASSSWDGDTQYF. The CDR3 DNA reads TGTGCCAGCAGCTCCTGGGATGGGGATACGCAGTATTTT.

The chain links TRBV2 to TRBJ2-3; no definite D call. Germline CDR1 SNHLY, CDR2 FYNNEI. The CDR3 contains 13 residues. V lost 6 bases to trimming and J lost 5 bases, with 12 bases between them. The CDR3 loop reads CASSVDLGDTQYF. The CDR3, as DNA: TGTGCCAGCAGCGTAGACCTAGGAGATACGCAGTATTTT.

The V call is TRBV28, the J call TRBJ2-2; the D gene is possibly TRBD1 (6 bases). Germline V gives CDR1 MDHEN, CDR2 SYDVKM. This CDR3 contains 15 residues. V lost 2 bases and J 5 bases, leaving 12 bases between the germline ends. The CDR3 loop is CASSLRPGATGELFF. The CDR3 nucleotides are TGTGCCAGCAGTTTACGCCCAGGGGCAACCGGGGAGCTGTTTTTT. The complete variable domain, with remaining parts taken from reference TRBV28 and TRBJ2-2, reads DVKVTQSSRYLVKRTGEKVFLECVQDMDHENMFWYRQDPGLGLRLIYFSYDVKMKEKGDIPEGYSVSREKKERFSLILESASTNQTSMYLCASSLRPGATGELFFGEGSRLTVL.

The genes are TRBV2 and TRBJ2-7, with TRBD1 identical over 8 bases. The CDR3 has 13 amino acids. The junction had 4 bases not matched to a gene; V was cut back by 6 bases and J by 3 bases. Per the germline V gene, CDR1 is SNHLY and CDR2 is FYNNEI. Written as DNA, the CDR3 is TGTGCCAGCAGGGGACAGGCGAACTACGAGCAGTACTTC. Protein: CASRGQANYEQYF. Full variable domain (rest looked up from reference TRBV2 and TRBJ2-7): EPEVTQTPSHQVTQMGQEVILRCVPISNHLYFYWYRQILGQKVEFLVSFYNNEISEKSEIFDDQFSVERPDGSNFTLKIRSTKLEDSAMYFCASRGQANYEQYFGPGTRLTVT.

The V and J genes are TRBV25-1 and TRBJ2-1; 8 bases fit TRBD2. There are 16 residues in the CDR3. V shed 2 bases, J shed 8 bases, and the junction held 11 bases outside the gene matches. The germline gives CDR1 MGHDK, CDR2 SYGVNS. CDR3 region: CASSEVRLALNDEQFF. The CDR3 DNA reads TGTGCCAGCAGTGAAGTCCGACTAGCGCTTAACGATGAGCAGTTCTTC. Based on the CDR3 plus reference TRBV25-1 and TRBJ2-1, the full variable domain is EADIYQTPRYLVIGTGKKITLECSQTMGHDKMYWYQQDPGMELHLIHYSYGVNSTEKGDLSSESTVSRIRTEHFPLTLESARPSHTSQYLCASSEVRLALNDEQFFGPGTRLTVL.

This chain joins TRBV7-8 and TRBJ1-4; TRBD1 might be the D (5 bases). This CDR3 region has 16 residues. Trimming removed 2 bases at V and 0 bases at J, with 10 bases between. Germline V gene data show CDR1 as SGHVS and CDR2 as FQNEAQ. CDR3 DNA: TGTGCCAGCAGCTTAAACGACAGAACAACTAATGAAAAACTGTTTTTT. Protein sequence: CASSLNDRTTNEKLFF.

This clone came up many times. CDR3 in amino acids: CASADGANYGYTF. The CDR3 nucleotides are TGTGCCAGCGCGGACGGAGCTAACTATGGCTACACCTTC. This chain connects TRBV18 to TRBJ1-2; D is unclear. CDR1 is KGHSH, CDR2 LQKENI, per germline. The CDR3 loop spans 13 amino acids. Trimming pared 8 bases from V and 0 bases from J, leaving 10 bases between. The whole variable domain, remainder taken from reference TRBV18 and TRBJ1-2, is NAGVMQNPRHLVRRRGQEARLRCSPMKGHSHVYWYRQLPEEGLKFMVYLQKENIIDESGMPKERFSAEFPKEGPSILRIQQVVRGDSAAYFCASADGANYGYTFGSGTRLTVV.

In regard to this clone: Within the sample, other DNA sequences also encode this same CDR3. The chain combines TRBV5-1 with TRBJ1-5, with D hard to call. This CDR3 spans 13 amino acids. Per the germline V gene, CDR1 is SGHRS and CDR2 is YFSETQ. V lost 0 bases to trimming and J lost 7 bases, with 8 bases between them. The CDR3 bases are TGCGCCAGCAGCTTGGATCCGAACCAGCCCCAGCATTTT. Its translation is CASSLDPNQPQHF.

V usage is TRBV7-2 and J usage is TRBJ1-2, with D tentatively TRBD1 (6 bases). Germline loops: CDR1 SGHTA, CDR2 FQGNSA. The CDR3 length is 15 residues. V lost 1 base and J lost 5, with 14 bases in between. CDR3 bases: TGTGCCAGCAGCTTAGGACAGGCCTCGAGGTATGGCTACACCTTC. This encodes CASSLGQASRYGYTF.

The CDR3 region has the DNA TGTGCCAGCTGGCAGGGAAACACAGATACGCAGTATTTT. Amino acid sequence: CASWQGNTDTQYF. The chain combines TRBV27 with TRBJ2-3; perhaps TRBD1 as D (5 bases). CDR3 length equals 13 residues. V was cut by 8 bases and J by 2 bases, with 11 bases left in between. CDR1 and CDR2 (germline): MNHEY, SMNVEV (reference sequence).

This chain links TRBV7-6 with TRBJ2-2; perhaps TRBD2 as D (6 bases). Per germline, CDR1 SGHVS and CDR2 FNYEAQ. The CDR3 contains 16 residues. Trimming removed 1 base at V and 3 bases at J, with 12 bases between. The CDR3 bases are TGTGCCAGCAGCTTAGAACCGGGACTCTACACCGGGGAGCTGTTTTTT. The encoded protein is CASSLEPGLYTGELFF.

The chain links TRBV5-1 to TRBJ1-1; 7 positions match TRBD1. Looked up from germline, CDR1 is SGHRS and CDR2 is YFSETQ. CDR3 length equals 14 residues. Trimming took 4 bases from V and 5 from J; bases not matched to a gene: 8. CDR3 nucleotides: TGCGCCAGCAGCCGGACCACAGGGGTAACTGAAGCTTTCTTT. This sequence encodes CASSRTTGVTEAFF. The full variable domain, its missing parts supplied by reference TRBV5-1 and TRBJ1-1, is KAGVTQTPRYLIKTRGQQVTLSCSPISGHRSVSWYQQTPGQGLQFLFEYFSETQRNKGNFPGRFSGRQFSNSRSEMNVSTLELGDSALYLCASSRTTGVTEAFFGQGTRLTVV.